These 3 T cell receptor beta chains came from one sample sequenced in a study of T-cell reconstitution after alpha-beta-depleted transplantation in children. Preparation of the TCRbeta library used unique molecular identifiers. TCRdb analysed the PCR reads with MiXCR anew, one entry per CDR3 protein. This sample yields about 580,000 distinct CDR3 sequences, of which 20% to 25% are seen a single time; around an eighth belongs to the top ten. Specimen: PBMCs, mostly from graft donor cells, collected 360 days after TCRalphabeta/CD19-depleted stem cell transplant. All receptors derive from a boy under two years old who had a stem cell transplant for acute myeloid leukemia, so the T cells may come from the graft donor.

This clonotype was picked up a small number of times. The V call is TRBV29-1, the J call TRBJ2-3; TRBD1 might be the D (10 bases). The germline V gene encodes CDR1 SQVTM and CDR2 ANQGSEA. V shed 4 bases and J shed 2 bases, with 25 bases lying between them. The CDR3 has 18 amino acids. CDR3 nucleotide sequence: TGCAGCGTTGGGGACAGGGGTAGCGGGGGACTATTCACAGATACGCAGTATTTT. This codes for CSVGDRGSGGLFTDTQYF.

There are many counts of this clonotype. CDR3 sequence: CSASLGQPNQPQHF. The CDR3 nucleotides are TGCAGTGCTAGTTTAGGACAGCCCAATCAGCCCCAGCATTTT. The V call is TRBV20-1, the J call TRBJ1-5; perhaps TRBD1 as D (6 bases). This CDR3 comprises 14 residues. Trimming left V 3 bases short and J 3 bases short, with 12 bases between. CDR1 and CDR2 (germline): DFQATT, SNEGSKA (reference sequence).

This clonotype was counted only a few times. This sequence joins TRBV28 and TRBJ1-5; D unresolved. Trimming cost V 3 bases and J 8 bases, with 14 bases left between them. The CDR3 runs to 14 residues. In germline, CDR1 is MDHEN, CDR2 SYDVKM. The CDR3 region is CASSFTGLREPQHF. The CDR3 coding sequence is TGTGCCAGCAGTTTCACCGGGCTTAGGGAGCCCCAGCATTTT.